This T cell receptor beta chain was recovered during a study of T cells in localized non-small cell lung cancer. Remarks on this clone: Its matching antigen is unknown.

Points from the study as a whole: Density of T cells in blood, when higher, went with longer overall survival. Without multi-region sequencing, intratumor heterogeneity could not be excluded. Adjacent uninvolved lung tissue had the highest T cell clonality, exceeding tumor. In adjacent lung, a median roughly 60 of the top 100 tumor clones were found.

Using immunoSEQ multiplex PCR, the repertoire was profiled, and TCRdb retains in-frame clones only, with some absent. The table shows roughly 30,000 clones, with approximately 83% occurring only once. CDR3 length: 14 residues. Germline-derived CDR1 and CDR2 are LNHDA and SQIVND (reference sequence). With 8 bases removed from V and 1 base from J, the gap between germline ends came to 14 bases. The genes are TRBV19 and TRBJ1-1; D ambiguous. The material was peripheral blood mononuclear cells, obtained before any cancer treatment. This clonotype originated in a man aged 35-69 years with stage III lung adenocarcinoma. The CDR3: CASAPDGWNTEAFF. The CDR3 coding sequence is TGTGCCAGTGCCCCGGACGGGTGGAACACTGAAGCTTTCTTT.